This T cell receptor beta chain was sequenced during a study of T cell repertoires in cytomegalovirus infection. Study context: Public signatures in TCR beta pointed to CMV infection and matching HLA type. Whole-study findings and limits: Dominating the ex vivo response were HLA-C-restricted CMV-specific TCR beta clonotypes. Adding up the frequency of public TCR beta families identified people who carried CMV plus the relevant HLA.

This CDR3 spans 13 amino acids. Trimming removed 5 bases from V and 5 bases from J, with 12 bases in between. The germline gives CDR1 SGHVS, CDR2 FQNEAQ. This clonotype was seen repeatedly, ten times or more. Its specificity is not known. TCRdb recomputed calls from the reads with MiXCR, one row per CDR3 protein. The sample includes a few hundred thousand distinct CDR3 sequences, about 40% of them seen just once. Sequences were derived from cultured PBMCs, sampled from culture after CMV antigen stimulation. The clonotype was recovered from a human donor in good health (CMV status not recorded). Some clones in this sample may be carry-over from other donors' samples. This chain links TRBV7-8 with TRBJ2-5, with unresolved D. Written as DNA, the CDR3 is TGTGCCAGCAGCCCCAGTTTTGCGGAGACCCAGTACTTC. Its protein product is CASSPSFAETQYF.